The T cell receptor beta chain under discussion was sequenced for a study of cytomegalovirus exposure and HLA in healthy donors. PCR employed 60 Vbeta and 13 Jbeta primers. Profiled with immunoSEQ multiplex PCR; TCRdb holds only in-frame clones, not every one. The data show 150,000 to 190,000 clones, approximately 85% seen once. V trimming: 5 bases; J trimming: 8 bases; junction bases outside the gene matches: 7. From germline, CDR1 is SEHNR and CDR2 FQNEAQ (reference sequence). The CDR3 sequence is 14 residues long. The TCR was taken from a woman aged 18 to 35 in good health and CMV-seronegative. This chain uses TRBV7-9 with TRBJ1-4; TRBD1 aligns across 8 bases. The source material was PBMCs. CDR3 sequence: CASSATGAGEKLFF. DNA of the CDR3: TGTGCCAGCAGCGCGACAGGGGCGGGGGAAAAACTGTTTTTT.